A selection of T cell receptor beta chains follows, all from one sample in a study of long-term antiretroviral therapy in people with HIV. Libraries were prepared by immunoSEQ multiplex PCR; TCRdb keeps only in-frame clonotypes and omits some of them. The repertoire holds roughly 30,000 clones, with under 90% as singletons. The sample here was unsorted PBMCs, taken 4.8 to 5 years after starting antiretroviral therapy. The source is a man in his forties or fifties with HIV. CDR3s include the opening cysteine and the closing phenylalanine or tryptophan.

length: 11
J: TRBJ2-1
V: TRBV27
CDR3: CASSTYREQFF

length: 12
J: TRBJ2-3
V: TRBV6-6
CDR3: CASSSGIYTQYF

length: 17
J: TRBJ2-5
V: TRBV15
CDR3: CATSRSRGAGAQETQYF

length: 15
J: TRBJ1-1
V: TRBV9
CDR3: CASSERQGTNTEAFF

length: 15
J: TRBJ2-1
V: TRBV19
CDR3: CASSIVDRGLREQFF

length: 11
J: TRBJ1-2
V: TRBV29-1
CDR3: CSVTGGHDYTF

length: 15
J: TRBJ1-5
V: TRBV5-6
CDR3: CASSLRSAGNQPQHF

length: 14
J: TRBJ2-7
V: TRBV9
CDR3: CASSVGLAGYEQYF

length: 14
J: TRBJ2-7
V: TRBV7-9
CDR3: CASSLGLASGEQYF

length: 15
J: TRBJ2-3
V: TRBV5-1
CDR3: CASSLALGETDTQYF

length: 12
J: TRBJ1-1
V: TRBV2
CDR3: CASSEALRQAEF

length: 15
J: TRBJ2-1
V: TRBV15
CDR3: CATSRVNGASNEQFF

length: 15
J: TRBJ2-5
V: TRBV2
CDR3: CASSESVRGRETQYF

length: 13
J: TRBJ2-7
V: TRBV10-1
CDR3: CASSNPGNYEQYF

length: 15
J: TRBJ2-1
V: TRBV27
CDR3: CASSPSSVGPNEQFF

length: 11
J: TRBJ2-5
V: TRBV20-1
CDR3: CSARVVETQYF

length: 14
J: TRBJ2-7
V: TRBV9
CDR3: CASSPRDSFYEQYF

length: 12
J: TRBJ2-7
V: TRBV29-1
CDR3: CSASRAPYEQYF

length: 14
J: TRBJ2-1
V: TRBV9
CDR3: CASSGWGLHNEQFF

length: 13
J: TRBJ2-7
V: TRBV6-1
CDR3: CATGQGFTYEQYF

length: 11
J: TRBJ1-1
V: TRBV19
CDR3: CASSIFTEAFF

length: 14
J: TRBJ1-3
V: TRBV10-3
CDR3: CAISEGRVGNTIYF

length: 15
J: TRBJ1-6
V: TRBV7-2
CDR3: CASSASLGYNSPLHF

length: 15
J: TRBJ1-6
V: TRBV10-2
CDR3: CASSESTGPVSPLHF

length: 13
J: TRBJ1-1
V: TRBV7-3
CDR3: CASSVGAGTEAFF

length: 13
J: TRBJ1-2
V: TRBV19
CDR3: CASSLRVLGGYTF

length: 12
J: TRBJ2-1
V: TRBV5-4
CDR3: CASSLYENEQFF

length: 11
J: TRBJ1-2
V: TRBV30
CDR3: CAWTGSYGYTF

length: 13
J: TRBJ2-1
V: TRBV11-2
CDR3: CASSLEQGGEQFF

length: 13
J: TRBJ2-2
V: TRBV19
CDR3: CASTAGGTGELFF

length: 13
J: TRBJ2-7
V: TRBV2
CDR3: CASSAPQGHEQYF

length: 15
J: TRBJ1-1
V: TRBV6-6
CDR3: CASSKTGLGNTEAFF

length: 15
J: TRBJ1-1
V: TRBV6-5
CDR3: CASSYSGQGATEAFF

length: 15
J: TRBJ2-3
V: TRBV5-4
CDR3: CASIGQGEGTDTQYF

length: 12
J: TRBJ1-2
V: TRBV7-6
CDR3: CASSLGGDGYTF

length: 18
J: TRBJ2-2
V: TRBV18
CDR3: CASSPSRTDTANTGELFF

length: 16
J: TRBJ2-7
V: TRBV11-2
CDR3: CASSLGFPGQSYEQYF

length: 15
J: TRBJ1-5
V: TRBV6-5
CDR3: CASSGSRASNQPQHF

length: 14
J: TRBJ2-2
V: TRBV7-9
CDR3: CASSFTANTGELFF

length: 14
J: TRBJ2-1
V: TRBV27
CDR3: CASSLSPTYNEQFF

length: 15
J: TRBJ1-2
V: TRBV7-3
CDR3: CASSLNGAGSYGYTF

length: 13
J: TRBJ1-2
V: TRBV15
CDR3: CATSRADNYGYTF

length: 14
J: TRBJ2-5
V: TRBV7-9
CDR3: CASSPVRRKETQYF

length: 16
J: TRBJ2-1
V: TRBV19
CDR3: CASSIVGGGPYNEQFF

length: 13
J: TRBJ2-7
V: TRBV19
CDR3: CASNRDRVYEQYF

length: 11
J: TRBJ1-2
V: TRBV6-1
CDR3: CASSESGGYTF

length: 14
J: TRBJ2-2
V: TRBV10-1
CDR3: CATGGDKNTGELFF

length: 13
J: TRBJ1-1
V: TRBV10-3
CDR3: CAISSVRDTEAFF

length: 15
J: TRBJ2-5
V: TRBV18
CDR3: CASSPGLVPQETQYF

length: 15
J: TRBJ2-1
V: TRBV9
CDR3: CASSAQGNIHNEQFF

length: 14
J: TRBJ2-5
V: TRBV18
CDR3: CASSPRQGKETQYF

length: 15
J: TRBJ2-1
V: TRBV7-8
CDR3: CASSNSGRGDNEQFF

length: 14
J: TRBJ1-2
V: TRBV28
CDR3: CASSRRGGDYGYTF

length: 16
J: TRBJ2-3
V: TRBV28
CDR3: CASSPGLAGGGDTQYF

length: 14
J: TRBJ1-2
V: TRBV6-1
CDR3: CATWVTIAGRGYTF

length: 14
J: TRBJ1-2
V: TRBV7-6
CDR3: CASSSSTGMSGYTF

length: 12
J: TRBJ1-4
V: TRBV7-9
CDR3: CASSLPGGKLFF

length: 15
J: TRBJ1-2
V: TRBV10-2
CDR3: CASSEAGREKDGYTF

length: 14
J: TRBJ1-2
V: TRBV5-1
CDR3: CASSFLEGALGYTF